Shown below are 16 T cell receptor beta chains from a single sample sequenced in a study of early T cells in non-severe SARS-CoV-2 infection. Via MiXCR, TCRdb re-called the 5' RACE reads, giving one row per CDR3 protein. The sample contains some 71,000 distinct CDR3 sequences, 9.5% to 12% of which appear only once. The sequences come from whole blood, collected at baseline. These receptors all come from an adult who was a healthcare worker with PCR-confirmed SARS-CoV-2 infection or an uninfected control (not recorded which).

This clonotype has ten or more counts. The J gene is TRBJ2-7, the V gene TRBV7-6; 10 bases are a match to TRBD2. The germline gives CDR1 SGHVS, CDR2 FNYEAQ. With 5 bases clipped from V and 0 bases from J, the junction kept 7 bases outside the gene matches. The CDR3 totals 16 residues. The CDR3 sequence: CASSPRTSGFSYEQYF. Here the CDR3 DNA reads TGTGCCAGCAGCCCGAGGACTAGCGGATTCTCCTACGAGCAGTACTTC.

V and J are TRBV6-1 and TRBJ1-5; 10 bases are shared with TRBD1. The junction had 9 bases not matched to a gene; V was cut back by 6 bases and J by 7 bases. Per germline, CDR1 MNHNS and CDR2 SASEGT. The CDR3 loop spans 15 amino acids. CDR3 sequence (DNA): TGTGCCAGCAGCCGGGACAGGGGCCGCCGCCAGCCCCAGCATTTT. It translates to CASSRDRGRRQPQHF.

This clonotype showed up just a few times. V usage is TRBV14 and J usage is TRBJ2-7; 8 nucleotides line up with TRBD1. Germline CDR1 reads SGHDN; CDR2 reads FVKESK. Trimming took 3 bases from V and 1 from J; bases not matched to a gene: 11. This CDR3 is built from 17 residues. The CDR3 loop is CASSHLAAGTGSYEQYF. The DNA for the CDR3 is TGTGCCAGCAGCCATCTCGCCGCCGGGACAGGTTCCTACGAGCAGTACTTC.

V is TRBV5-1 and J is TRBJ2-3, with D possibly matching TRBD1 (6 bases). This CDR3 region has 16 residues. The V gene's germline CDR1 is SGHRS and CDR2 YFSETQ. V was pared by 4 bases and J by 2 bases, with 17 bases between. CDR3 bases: TGCGCCAGCAGCCGAGGGCAGGGGACCGTCACAGATACGCAGTATTTT. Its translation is CASSRGQGTVTDTQYF.

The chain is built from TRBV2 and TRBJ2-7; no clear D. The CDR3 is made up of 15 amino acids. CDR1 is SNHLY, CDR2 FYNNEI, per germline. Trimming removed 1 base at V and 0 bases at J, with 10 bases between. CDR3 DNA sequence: TGTGCCAGCAGTGAAGGCACACCAACCTCCTACGAGCAGTACTTC. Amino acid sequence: CASSEGTPTSYEQYF.

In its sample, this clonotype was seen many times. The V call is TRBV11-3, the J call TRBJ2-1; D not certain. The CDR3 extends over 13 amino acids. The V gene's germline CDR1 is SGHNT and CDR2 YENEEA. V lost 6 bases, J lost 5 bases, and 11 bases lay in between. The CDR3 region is CASSVVHDNEQFF. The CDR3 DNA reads TGTGCCAGCAGTGTGGTGCACGACAATGAGCAGTTCTTC. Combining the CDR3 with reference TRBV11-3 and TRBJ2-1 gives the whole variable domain EAGVVQSPRYKIIEKKQPVAFWCNPISGHNTLYWYLQNLGQGPELLIRYENEEAVDDSQLPKDRFSAERLKGVDSTLKIQPAELGDSAVYLCASSVVHDNEQFFGPGTRLTVL.

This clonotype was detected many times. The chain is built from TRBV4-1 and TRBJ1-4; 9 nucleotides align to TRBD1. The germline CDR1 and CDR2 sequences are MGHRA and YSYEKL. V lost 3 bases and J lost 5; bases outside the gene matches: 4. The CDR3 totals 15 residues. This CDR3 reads CASSQAGTGNEKLFF. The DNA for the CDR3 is TGCGCCAGCAGCCAGGCCGGGACAGGGAATGAAAAACTGTTTTTT.

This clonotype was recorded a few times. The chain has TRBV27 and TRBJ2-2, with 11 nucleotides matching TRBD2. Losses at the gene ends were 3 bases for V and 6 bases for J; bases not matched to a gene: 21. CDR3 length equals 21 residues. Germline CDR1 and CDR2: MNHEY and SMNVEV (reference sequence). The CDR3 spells CASSFQKQGALAGGRAGELFF. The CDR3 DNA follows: TGTGCCAGCAGTTTTCAGAAACAGGGGGCCCTAGCGGGAGGACGGGCCGGGGAGCTGTTTTTT.

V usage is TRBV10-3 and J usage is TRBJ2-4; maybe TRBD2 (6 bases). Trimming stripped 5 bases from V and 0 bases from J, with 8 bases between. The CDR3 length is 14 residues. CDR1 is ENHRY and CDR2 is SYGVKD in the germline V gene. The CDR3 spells CAISQGLAKNIQYF. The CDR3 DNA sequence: TGTGCCATCAGTCAGGGACTAGCCAAAAACATTCAGTACTTC.

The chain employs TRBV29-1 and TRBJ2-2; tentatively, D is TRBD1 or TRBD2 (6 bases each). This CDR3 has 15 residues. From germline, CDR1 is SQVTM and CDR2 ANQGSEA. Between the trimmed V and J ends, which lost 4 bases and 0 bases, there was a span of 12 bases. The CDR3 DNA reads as TGCAGCGTTGTGGGGGGCAGCGCGAACACCGGGGAGCTGTTTTTT. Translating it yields CSVVGGSANTGELFF.

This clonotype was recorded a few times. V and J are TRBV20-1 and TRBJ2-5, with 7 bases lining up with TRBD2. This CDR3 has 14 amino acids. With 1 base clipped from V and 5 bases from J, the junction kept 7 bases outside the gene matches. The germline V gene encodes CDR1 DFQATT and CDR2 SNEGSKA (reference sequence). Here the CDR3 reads CSARGPGGGETQYF. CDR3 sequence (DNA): TGCAGTGCTAGAGGCCCGGGGGGAGGTGAGACCCAGTACTTC.

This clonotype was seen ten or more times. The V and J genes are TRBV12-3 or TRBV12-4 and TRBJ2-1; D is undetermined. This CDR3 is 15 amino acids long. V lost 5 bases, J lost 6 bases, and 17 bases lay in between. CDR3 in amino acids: CASSISNLNSNEQFF. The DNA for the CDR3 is TGTGCCAGCAGTATTAGTAATCTTAACAGCAATGAGCAGTTCTTC.

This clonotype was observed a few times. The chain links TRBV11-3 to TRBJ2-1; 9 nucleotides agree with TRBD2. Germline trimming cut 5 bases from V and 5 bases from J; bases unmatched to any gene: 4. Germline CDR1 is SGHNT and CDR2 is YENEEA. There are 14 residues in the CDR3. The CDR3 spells CASSPRTSDNEQFF. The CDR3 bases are TGTGCCAGCAGCCCCCGGACTAGCGACAATGAGCAGTTCTTC.

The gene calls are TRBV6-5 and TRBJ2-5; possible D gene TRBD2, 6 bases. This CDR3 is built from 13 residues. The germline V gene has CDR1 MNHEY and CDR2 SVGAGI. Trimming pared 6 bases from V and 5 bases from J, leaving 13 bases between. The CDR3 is CASSVTGEETQYF. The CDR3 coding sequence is TGTGCCAGCAGCGTAACGGGGGAGGAGACCCAGTACTTC.

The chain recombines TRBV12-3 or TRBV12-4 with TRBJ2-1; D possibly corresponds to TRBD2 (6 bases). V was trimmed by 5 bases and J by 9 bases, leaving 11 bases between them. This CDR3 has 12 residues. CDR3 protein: CASSRGTAEQFF. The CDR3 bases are TGTGCCAGCAGTAGAGGGACTGCTGAGCAGTTCTTC.

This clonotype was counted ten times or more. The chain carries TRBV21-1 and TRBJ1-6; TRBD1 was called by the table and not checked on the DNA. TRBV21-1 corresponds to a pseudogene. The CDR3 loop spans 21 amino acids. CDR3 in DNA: TGTGCCAGCAGCCTTGAAAAGGGTCGGACAGGCCCGAGCTCCTATAATTCACCCCTCCACTTT. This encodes CASSLEKGRTGPSSYNSPLHF.